One sample yielded the 20 T cell receptor beta chains listed below, sequenced in a study of control samples from healthy donors and cancer patients. Sequencing was performed with immunoSEQ multiplex PCR; in TCRdb, only in-frame clones are kept and a portion is missing. The sample shows some 64,000 clones, more than 70% of them seen only once. Sequenced input: PBMCs. The receptors come from a woman in her fifties or sixties with head and neck cancer.

Only a few counts were recorded for this clone. The chain links TRBV30 to TRBJ2-3; no reliable D call. There are 11 residues in the CDR3. The germline V and J ends were trimmed by 5 bases and 3 bases, with 6 bases remaining between them. Germline V CDR1 and CDR2: GTSNPN, SVGIG (reference sequence). Here the CDR3 reads CAWSGTDTQYF. Here the CDR3 DNA reads TGTGCCTGGTCCGGGACAGATACGCAGTATTTT. The complete variable domain, with remaining parts taken from reference TRBV30 and TRBJ2-3, reads SQTIHQWPATLVQPVGSPLSLECTVEGTSNPNLYWYRQAAGRGLQLLFYSVGIGQISSEVPQNLSASRPQDRQFILSSKKLLLSDSGFYLCAWSGTDTQYFGPGTRLTVL.

Only one count was recorded for this clone. The V and J genes are TRBV15 and TRBJ1-4, with 12 nucleotides matching TRBD1. After removal of 1 base from V and 8 bases from J, the junction contained 2 bases not matched to a gene. The germline gives CDR1 LNHNV, CDR2 YYDKDF (reference sequence). This CDR3 spans 15 amino acids. The CDR3 here is CATSRGGQGAEKLFF. CDR3 nucleotide sequence: TGTGCCACCAGCAGAGGGGGACAGGGGGCAGAAAAACTGTTTTTT.

The rearrangement uses TRBV9 and TRBJ1-1; the match to TRBD1 covers 8 bases. CDR3 length: 14 amino acids. Germline trimming cut 4 bases from V and 4 bases from J; bases unmatched to any gene: 6. CDR1 and CDR2 (germline): SGDLS, YYNGEE. The CDR3 protein is CASSLQGAATEAFF. The CDR3 DNA is TGTGCCAGCAGCCTTCAGGGGGCCGCCACTGAAGCTTTCTTT.

The chain links TRBV10-3 to TRBJ1-5; TRBD1 agrees at 9 bases. V trimming: 0 bases; J trimming: 8 bases; junction bases outside the gene matches: 5. Germline V gene lookup returns CDR1 ENHRY and CDR2 SYGVKD. The CDR3 totals 15 residues. CDR3: CAISESTGGTEPQHF. CDR3 bases: TGTGCCATCAGTGAGTCGACAGGGGGAACGGAGCCCCAGCATTTT.

This chain uses TRBV5-4 with TRBJ2-2; D possibly corresponds to TRBD2 (5 bases). The V and J ends lost 0 bases and 4 bases respectively, with 13 bases between them. The CDR3 runs 16 residues. Looked up from germline, CDR1 is SGHNT and CDR2 is YYREEE (reference sequence). CDR3: CASSLEAGLFTGELFF. The CDR3 DNA reads TGTGCCAGCAGCTTGGAGGCGGGCCTTTTCACCGGGGAGCTGTTTTTT.

This chain connects TRBV29-1 to TRBJ1-1; D remains ambiguous. The CDR3 is 13 residues long. Looked up from germline, CDR1 is SQVTM and CDR2 is ANQGSEA. Trimming cost V 4 bases and J 0 bases, with 9 bases left between them. The CDR3 DNA reads TGCAGCGTTGTCCGGGGTCTGAACACTGAAGCTTTCTTT. Translating it yields CSVVRGLNTEAFF.

The count of this clone is one. This sequence joins TRBV28 and TRBJ2-2; possibly TRBD1 for D (6 bases). The CDR3 spans 14 residues. Germline CDR1 reads MDHEN; CDR2 reads SYDVKM. The V end was cut by 5 bases, the J end by 3 bases, with 10 bases between. The CDR3 sequence is CASSKQGYTGELFF. CDR3 DNA: TGTGCCAGCAGTAAACAGGGATACACCGGGGAGCTGTTTTTT.

Details on this clone: Sequence at one end of the junction differs from germline and may be a read error. The chain has TRBV11-2 and TRBJ2-2, with 7 bases aligning to TRBD1. Germline loops: CDR1 SGHAT, CDR2 FQNNGV. The CDR3 spans 15 residues. CDR3 sequence reads: CASSLDRANTGELFF. As DNA, the CDR3 is TGTGCCAGCAGCCTAGACAGGGCGAACACCGGGGAGCTGTTTTTT. Complete variable domain (other parts from reference TRBV11-2 and TRBJ2-2): EAGVAQSPRYKIIEKRQSVAFWCNPISGHATLYWYQQILGQGPKLLIQFQNNGVVDDSQLPKDRFSAERLKGVDSTLKIQPAKLEDSAVYLCASSLDRANTGELFFGEGSRLTVL.

This chain connects TRBV2 to TRBJ1-3, with D unclear. Trimming took off 8 bases at V and 2 bases at J, with 4 bases between the two ends. CDR3 length equals 11 residues. Germline values: CDR1 SNHLY, CDR2 FYNNEI. The CDR3 spells CASGAGNTIYF. The CDR3 bases are TGTGCCAGCGGAGCTGGAAACACCATATATTTT.

This clone was seen more than once but under ten times. The identical CDR3 is also encoded by other nucleotide sequences in the sample. The chain has TRBV19 and TRBJ2-5, with D tentatively TRBD2 (5 bases). Germline CDR1 and CDR2: LNHDA and SQIVND (reference sequence). The CDR3 is 13 residues long. The ends were cut back, 5 bases at V and 1 base at J, with 8 bases in the middle. In DNA, the CDR3 is TGTGCCAGTAGTTCGAGCGGCCAAGAGACCCAGTACTTC. This gives the protein CASSSSGQETQYF.

The gene calls are TRBV28 and TRBJ1-5, with D possibly matching TRBD1 (6 bases). Germline V gene sequence: CDR1 MDHEN, CDR2 SYDVKM. V lost 7 bases to trimming and J lost 5 bases, with 9 bases between them. The CDR3 sequence is 12 residues long. CDR3 nucleotides: TGTGCCAGCACAGGGGCCTATCAGCCCCAGCATTTT. Protein product: CASTGAYQPQHF.

This clone was observed once. This chain links TRBV5-1 with TRBJ2-2; a possible D gene is TRBD1 (5 bases). The CDR3 has 16 residues. V lost 5 bases and J lost 2, with 16 bases in between. Germline V gene sequence: CDR1 SGHRS, CDR2 YFSETQ. The CDR3 nucleotides are TGCGCCAGCAGGGTCGTTCTGACAGACAACACCGGGGAGCTGTTTTTT. Protein: CASRVVLTDNTGELFF. The full variable domain, its missing parts supplied by reference TRBV5-1 and TRBJ2-2, is KAGVTQTPRYLIKTRGQQVTLSCSPISGHRSVSWYQQTPGQGLQFLFEYFSETQRNKGNFPGRFSGRQFSNSRSEMNVSTLELGDSALYLCASRVVLTDNTGELFFGEGSRLTVL.

The gene calls are TRBV5-4 and TRBJ2-5; D is perhaps TRBD1 (6 bases). CDR3 size: 15 residues. Deletions cut 3 bases from V and 2 bases from J, with 14 bases between. From germline, CDR1 is SGHNT and CDR2 YYREEE (reference sequence). The CDR3 region is CASSSHRGQQETQYF. The CDR3 bases are TGTGCCAGCAGCTCACACCGTGGACAGCAAGAGACCCAGTACTTC.

The chain's CDR3 is CASSLGVSGNTIYF. The CDR3 DNA is TGTGCCAGCAGCTTGGGGGTTAGTGGAAACACCATATATTTT. The rearrangement joins TRBV7-9 to TRBJ1-3, with D maybe TRBD1 (5 bases). This CDR3 is 14 amino acids long. Germline assignment: CDR1 SEHNR and CDR2 FQNEAQ (reference sequence). Trimming left V 3 bases short and J 3 bases short, with 9 bases between.

V usage is TRBV7-2 and J usage is TRBJ1-2, with a tentative D call TRBD1 (5 bases). Trimming shortened V by 4 bases and J by 0 bases, and 15 bases separated the two germline ends. The germline V gene encodes CDR1 SGHTA and CDR2 FQGNSA. The CDR3 is 16 residues long. The CDR3 DNA reads as TGTGCCAGCAGCTCATTCCGACAGAATTCTAACTATGGCTACACCTTC. This gives the protein CASSSFRQNSNYGYTF.

The V call is TRBV5-8, the J call TRBJ2-5; TRBD1 or TRBD2 may be the D gene (6 bases each). The CDR3 consists of 14 residues. Deletions cut 2 bases from V and 8 bases from J, with 16 bases between. Germline V gene sequence: CDR1 SGHTS, CDR2 YDEGEE. CDR3 nucleotides: TGTGCCAGCAGCTTAAGGGGGGCCAGAACCACCCAGTACTTC. Encoded protein: CASSLRGARTTQYF.

The chain recombines TRBV5-1 with TRBJ2-2; 7 positions agree with TRBD1. CDR3 length: 14 amino acids. Per germline, CDR1 SGHRS and CDR2 YFSETQ. V trimming: 4 bases; J trimming: 0 bases; junction bases outside the gene matches: 0. CDR3 sequence reads: CASSGTANTGELFF. The DNA for the CDR3 is TGCGCCAGCAGCGGGACAGCGAACACCGGGGAGCTGTTTTTT.

The J gene is TRBJ1-3, the V gene TRBV4-1, with TRBD1 matching over 10 bases. V dropped 3 bases and J dropped 6; count of bases not matched to a gene: 5. This CDR3 has 15 amino acids. Germline V CDR1 and CDR2: MGHRA, YSYEKL. This CDR3 reads CASSQIGQGVNTIYF. CDR3 DNA sequence: TGCGCCAGCAGCCAGATCGGACAGGGGGTAAACACCATATATTTT.

The chain uses TRBV4-1 and TRBJ1-3; D is unclear. This CDR3 is 14 amino acids long. The V and J ends lost 0 bases and 4 bases respectively, with 7 bases between them. Germline CDR1 reads MGHRA; CDR2 reads YSYEKL. The CDR3, as DNA: TGCGCCAGCAGCCAAGATCCCGGGGGAAACACCATATATTTT. This gives the protein CASSQDPGGNTIYF.

The V call is TRBV5-1, the J call TRBJ2-5, with 8 positions matching TRBD2. The CDR3 length is 15 residues. Germline V gene lookup returns CDR1 SGHRS and CDR2 YFSETQ. J lost 2 bases, V lost 4 bases, and 7 bases had no gene match. The CDR3 region has the DNA TGCGCCAGCAGCCCTTCACTAGCGGAGCAAGAGACCCAGTACTTC. Protein: CASSPSLAEQETQYF.